This TCR beta chain was recorded in a study of T cells expressing NK-cell markers. Study overall: In sorted CD3+CD56+NKG2C+, CD3+CD56+NKG2C- and CD3+CD56-NKG2C+ T cells, TCR beta repertoires were obtained.

This CDR3 spans 16 amino acids. Turning to this clonotype: Antigen specificity is unknown.

Scientists made TCR beta cDNA using 5'RACE template switching with UMIs. From the 5' RACE reads, TCRdb lists one entry per CDR3 protein and no DNA. The listing contains 150,000 or so distinct CDR3 sequences. Whole-study findings and limits: Of the CD8+ T cells in over five donors, 1.0-7.0% belonged to dominant NKG2C+ clonotypes. Questions lingered over whether expanded NKG2C+ T cell clones were HCMV-specific.

The clonotype was recovered from a woman aged 18 to 75 in good health. The sample comprised blood T cells: a sorted CD56 or NKG2C T cell subset, CD4+ or CD8+ T cells, or bulk PBMC T cells (not recorded which). The gene calls are TRBV12-3 or TRBV12-4 and TRBJ2-3; TCRdb's assignment of TRBD2 cannot be checked, as there is no DNA. CDR3 region: CASSALAGGRTDTQYF.